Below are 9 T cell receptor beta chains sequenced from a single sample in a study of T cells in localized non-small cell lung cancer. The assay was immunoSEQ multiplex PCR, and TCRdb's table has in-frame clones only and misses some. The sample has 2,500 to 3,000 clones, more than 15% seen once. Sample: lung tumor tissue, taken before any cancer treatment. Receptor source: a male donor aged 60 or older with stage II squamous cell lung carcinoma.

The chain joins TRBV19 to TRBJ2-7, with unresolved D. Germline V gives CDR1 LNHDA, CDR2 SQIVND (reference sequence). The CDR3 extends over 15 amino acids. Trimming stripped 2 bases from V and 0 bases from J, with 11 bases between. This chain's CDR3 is CASSILVAASYEQYF. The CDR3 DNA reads TGTGCCAGTAGTATACTGGTAGCCGCCTCCTACGAGCAGTACTTC.

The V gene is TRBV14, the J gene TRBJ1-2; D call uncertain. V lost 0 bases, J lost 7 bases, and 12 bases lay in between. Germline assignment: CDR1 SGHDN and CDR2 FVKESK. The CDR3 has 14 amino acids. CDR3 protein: CASSQDYSRSGYTF. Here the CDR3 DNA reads TGTGCCAGCAGCCAAGATTACAGCAGATCTGGCTACACCTTC.

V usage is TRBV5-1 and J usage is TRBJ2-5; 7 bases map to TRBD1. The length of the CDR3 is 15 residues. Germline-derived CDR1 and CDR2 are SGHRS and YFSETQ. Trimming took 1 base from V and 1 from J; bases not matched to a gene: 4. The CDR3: CASSLSGGTQETQYF. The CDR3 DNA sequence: TGCGCCAGCAGCTTGTCAGGGGGAACCCAAGAGACCCAGTACTTC.

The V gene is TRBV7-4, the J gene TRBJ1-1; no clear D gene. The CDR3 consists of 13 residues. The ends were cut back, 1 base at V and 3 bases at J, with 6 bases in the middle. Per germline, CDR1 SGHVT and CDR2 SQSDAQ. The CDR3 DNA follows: TGTGCCAGCAGCTTAGACATATACACTGAAGCTTTCTTT. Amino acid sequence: CASSLDIYTEAFF.

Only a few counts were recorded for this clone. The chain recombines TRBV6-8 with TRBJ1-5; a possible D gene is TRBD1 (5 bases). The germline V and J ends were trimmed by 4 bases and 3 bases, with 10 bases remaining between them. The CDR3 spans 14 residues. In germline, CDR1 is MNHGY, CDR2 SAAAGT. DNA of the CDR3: TGTGCCAGCAGTTTACAGGATTCCAATCAGCCCCAGCATTTT. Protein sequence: CASSLQDSNQPQHF.

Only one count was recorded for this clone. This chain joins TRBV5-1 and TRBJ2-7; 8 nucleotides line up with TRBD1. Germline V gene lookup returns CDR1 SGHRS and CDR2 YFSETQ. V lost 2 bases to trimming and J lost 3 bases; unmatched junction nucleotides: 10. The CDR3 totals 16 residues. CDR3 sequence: CASSLSMTGANYEQYF. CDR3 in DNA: TGCGCCAGCAGCTTATCGATGACAGGGGCAAACTACGAGCAGTACTTC.

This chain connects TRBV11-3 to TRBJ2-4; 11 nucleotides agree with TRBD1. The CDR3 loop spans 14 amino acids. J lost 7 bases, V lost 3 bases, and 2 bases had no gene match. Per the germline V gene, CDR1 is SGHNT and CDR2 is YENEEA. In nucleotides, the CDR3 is TGTGCCAGCAGCTTTGGACAGGGGGCTAACATTCAGTACTTC. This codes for CASSFGQGANIQYF.

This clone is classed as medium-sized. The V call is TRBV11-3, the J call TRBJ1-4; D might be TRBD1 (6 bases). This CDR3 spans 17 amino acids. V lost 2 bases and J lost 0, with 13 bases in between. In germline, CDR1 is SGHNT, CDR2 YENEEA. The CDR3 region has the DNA TGTGCCAGCAGCTTAAGGACAGCCTTTGCAACTAATGAAAAACTGTTTTTT. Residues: CASSLRTAFATNEKLFF.

CDR3 sequence (DNA): TGTGCCAGCTCACCATCTAAGGGGGCTGAAGCTTTCTTT. Its protein product is CASSPSKGAEAFF. J is TRBJ1-1 and V is TRBV18; a weak D match, TRBD1 (6 bases). V was cut by 2 bases and J by 6 bases, with 10 bases left in between. There are 13 residues in the CDR3. The germline gives CDR1 KGHSH, CDR2 LQKENI.